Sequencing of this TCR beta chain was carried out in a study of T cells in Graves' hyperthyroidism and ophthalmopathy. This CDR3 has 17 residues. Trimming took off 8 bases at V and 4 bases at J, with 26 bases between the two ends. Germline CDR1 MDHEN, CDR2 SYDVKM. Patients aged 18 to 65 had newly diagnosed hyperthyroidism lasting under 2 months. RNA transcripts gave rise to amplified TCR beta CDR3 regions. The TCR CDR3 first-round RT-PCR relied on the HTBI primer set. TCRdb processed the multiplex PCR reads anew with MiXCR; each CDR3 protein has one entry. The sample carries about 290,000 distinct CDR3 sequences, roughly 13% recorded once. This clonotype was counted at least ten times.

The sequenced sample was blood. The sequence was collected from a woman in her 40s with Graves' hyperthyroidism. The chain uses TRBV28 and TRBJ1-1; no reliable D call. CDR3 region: CASSVWVTSNWGTEAFF. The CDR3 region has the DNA TGTGCCAGCTCAGTCTGGGTTACATCGAATTGGGGCACTGAAGCTTTCTTT.